One sample yielded the 8 T cell receptor beta chains listed below, sequenced in a study of blood T cell repertoires in COVID-19. Repertoires were generated with immunoSEQ multiplex PCR, while TCRdb's copy carries only in-frame clones and drops some. The sample holds more than 300,000 clones, 90% seen once. The sample consisted of PBMCs or T cells enriched from blood (not recorded which). These receptors came from a woman aged 25 to 39 who had been exposed to COVID-19.

The chain employs TRBV5-1 and TRBJ1-4, with no clear D. The CDR3 has 16 amino acids. Germline CDR1 is SGHRS and CDR2 is YFSETQ. Trimming removed 0 bases from V and 4 bases from J, with 13 bases in between. Written as DNA, the CDR3 is TGCGCCAGCAGCTTGGCCCCCAGTCAGAATAATGAAAAACTGTTTTTT. Residues: CASSLAPSQNNEKLFF.

This chain links TRBV7-3 with TRBJ2-3, with 8 bases aligning to TRBD1. The CDR3 is 15 residues long. The germline V gene has CDR1 SGHTA and CDR2 FQGTGA. The J segment lost 5 bases and the V segment lost 6 bases, leaving 10 bases of the junction unmatched. As DNA, the CDR3 is TGTGCCAGCAGTCCAACAGGGGGTGTATTAGATACGCAGTATTTT. Protein sequence: CASSPTGGVLDTQYF.

The rearrangement links TRBV6-4 to TRBJ1-2, with D perhaps TRBD1 (6 bases). Germline V CDR1 and CDR2: MRHNA, SNTAGT. The CDR3 is made up of 13 amino acids. V was pared by 2 bases and J by 3 bases, with 7 bases between. The CDR3 nucleotides are TGTGCCAGCAGTGACGGGGGCTACTATGGCTACACCTTC. This gives the protein CASSDGGYYGYTF.

J is TRBJ1-3 and V is TRBV27, with a tentative D call TRBD1 (5 bases). Germline CDR1 MNHEY, CDR2 SMNVEV (reference sequence). The CDR3 consists of 14 residues. V was cut by 6 bases and J by 2 bases, with 11 bases left in between. The CDR3 is CASRPGSAGNTIYF. The CDR3 DNA follows: TGTGCCAGCAGACCAGGGTCTGCTGGAAACACCATATATTTT.

The genes are TRBV6-6 and TRBJ2-5; 14 bases align to TRBD2. Germline-derived CDR1 and CDR2 are MNHNY and SVGAGI (reference sequence). This CDR3 contains 16 residues. Losses at the gene ends were 8 bases for V and 5 bases for J; bases not matched to a gene: 10. The CDR3 reads CASRLAGGPPWETQYF. The CDR3, as DNA: TGTGCCAGCCGACTAGCGGGGGGGCCACCTTGGGAGACCCAGTACTTC.

The chain couples TRBV9 to TRBJ2-5; the D gene is possibly TRBD2 (5 bases). V lost 2 bases and J lost 6, with 17 bases in between. Germline V gene lookup returns CDR1 SGDLS and CDR2 YYNGEE. This CDR3 is 15 amino acids long. The CDR3, as DNA: TGTGCCAGCAGCGTCTCCCCAGAGAGGGAACAGACCCAGTACTTC. Its translation: CASSVSPEREQTQYF.

The chain joins TRBV2 to TRBJ2-7; D not resolved. V was pared by 6 bases and J by 2 bases, with 11 bases between. Germline assignment: CDR1 SNHLY and CDR2 FYNNEI. The CDR3 runs to 13 residues. In DNA form, the CDR3 reads TGTGCCAGCAGCCGGGTCCCGGCCTACGAGCAGTACTTC. This sequence encodes CASSRVPAYEQYF.

V is TRBV12-3 or TRBV12-4 and J is TRBJ1-1; 7 bases map to TRBD1. The CDR3 runs 13 residues. V gave up 5 bases and J gave up 4 bases; unmatched junction bases: 4. CDR3 loop: CASSPGGSTEAFF. The CDR3 bases are TGTGCCAGCAGTCCAGGGGGTAGCACTGAAGCTTTCTTT.